These 23 T cell receptor beta chains were sequenced from one sample in a study of T-cell reconstitution after alpha-beta-depleted transplantation in children. During its preparation, the TCRbeta library received unique molecular identifiers. TCRdb processed the PCR reads anew with MiXCR; each CDR3 protein has one entry. Of around 80,000 distinct CDR3 sequences in the sample, 15% to 20% are singletons; the top ten hold about half. Material: PBMCs, mostly from graft donor cells, obtained 360 days after TCRalphabeta/CD19-depleted stem cell transplant. These receptors all come from a male patient under 10 years old who had a stem cell transplant for acute lymphoblastic leukemia, so the T cells may come from the graft donor.

The rearrangement links TRBV5-1 to TRBJ2-5; D remains unclear. The germline CDR1 and CDR2 sequences are SGHRS and YFSETQ. With 0 bases removed from V and 5 bases from J, the gap between germline ends came to 8 bases. The length of the CDR3 is 13 residues. The CDR3 nucleotides read TGCGCCAGCAGCTTGGCTATGGGGGAGACCCAGTACTTC. It translates to CASSLAMGETQYF.

In DNA form, the CDR3 reads TGTGCCAGCAAAAAGGACAGCCGCTCCTACGAGCAGTACTTC. This codes for CASKKDSRSYEQYF. V is TRBV7-6 and J is TRBJ2-7; D possibly corresponds to TRBD1 (6 bases). Germline V gene lookup returns CDR1 SGHVS and CDR2 FNYEAQ. The length of the CDR3 is 14 residues. V shed 7 bases and J shed 0 bases, with 13 bases lying between them.

This clonotype has only a few counts. CDR3 nucleotides: TGTGCCAGCAGCTTAGTGGGGCGCACTAGGGTGTTCGACGAGCAGTACTTC. This codes for CASSLVGRTRVFDEQYF. The chain uses TRBV7-9 and TRBJ2-7; perhaps D is TRBD1 or TRBD2 (5 bases each). The CDR3 loop spans 17 amino acids. The V end lost 1 base, the J end lost 5 bases, and 21 bases lay between the germline ends. Germline CDR1 and CDR2: SEHNR and FQNEAQ (reference sequence).

The V and J genes are TRBV7-9 and TRBJ2-2, with D unclear. The V end lost 2 bases, the J end lost 8 bases, and 9 bases lay between the germline ends. Looked up from germline, CDR1 is SEHNR and CDR2 is FQNEAQ (reference sequence). The CDR3 has 13 residues. CDR3 sequence reads: CASSLILNGELFF. The CDR3 DNA follows: TGTGCCAGCAGCTTAATCCTGAATGGGGAGCTGTTTTTT.

This clonotype occurred a few times. The V and J genes are TRBV5-1 and TRBJ2-1, with TRBD2 matching 11 bases. The V and J ends lost 4 bases and 3 bases, in that order; junction bases with no gene match: 6. Germline values: CDR1 SGHRS, CDR2 YFSETQ. There are 16 residues in the CDR3. The CDR3 DNA sequence: TGCGCCAGCAGCCCGCTAACTAGCGGGAGCTACAATGAGCAGTTCTTC. As protein: CASSPLTSGSYNEQFF. Full variable domain (remainder filled in from reference TRBV5-1 and TRBJ2-1): KAGVTQTPRYLIKTRGQQVTLSCSPISGHRSVSWYQQTPGQGLQFLFEYFSETQRNKGNFPGRFSGRQFSNSRSEMNVSTLELGDSALYLCASSPLTSGSYNEQFFGPGTRLTVL.

V gene TRBV4-1 combines with J gene TRBJ1-5, with a possible D match to TRBD1 (5 bases). V lost 4 bases to trimming and J lost 6 bases, with 16 bases between them. This CDR3 contains 15 residues. The germline V gene encodes CDR1 MGHRA and CDR2 YSYEKL. CDR3 in DNA: TGCGCCAGCAGCCTACCGGGGGGTGCAGCTCAGCCCCAGCATTTT. Protein: CASSLPGGAAQPQHF.

The chain recombines TRBV3-1 with TRBJ2-6; no clear D. Germline CDR1 and CDR2: LGHDT and YNNKEL (reference sequence). The CDR3 consists of 15 residues. V lost 3 bases to trimming and J lost 0 bases, with 6 bases between them. This CDR3 reads CASSHLSSGANVLTF. The CDR3 DNA is TGTGCCAGCAGCCACTTGAGCTCTGGGGCCAACGTCCTGACTTTC.

The chain has TRBV5-1 and TRBJ2-7, with TRBD2 matching over 9 bases. Germline CDR1 and CDR2: SGHRS and YFSETQ. This CDR3 has 17 residues. V shed 1 base and J 2 bases; nucleotides not matched to a gene: 10. The chain's CDR3 is CASSLFSGRGGAYEQYF. In DNA form, the CDR3 reads TGCGCCAGCAGCTTGTTTAGCGGGAGAGGCGGGGCCTACGAGCAGTACTTC. The full variable domain, in which reference TRBV5-1 and TRBJ2-7 provide the parts outside the CDR3, is KAGVTQTPRYLIKTRGQQVTLSCSPISGHRSVSWYQQTPGQGLQFLFEYFSETQRNKGNFPGRFSGRQFSNSRSEMNVSTLELGDSALYLCASSLFSGRGGAYEQYFGPGTRLTVT.

The J gene is TRBJ2-7, the V gene TRBV27, with TRBD1 matching 7 bases. After removal of 5 bases from V and 2 bases from J, the junction contained 9 bases not matched to a gene. Germline V gene data show CDR1 as MNHEY and CDR2 as SMNVEV (reference sequence). CDR3 size: 15 residues. The CDR3 reads CASSPRDSMTYEQYF. The CDR3 DNA reads as TGTGCCAGCAGTCCACGGGACAGTATGACCTACGAGCAGTACTTC.

The genes are TRBV27 and TRBJ2-1, with a possible D match to TRBD2 (6 bases). The CDR3 totals 15 residues. Germline lookup yields CDR1 MNHEY and CDR2 SMNVEV (reference sequence). V was pared by 5 bases and J by 0 bases, with 11 bases between. CDR3 DNA sequence: TGTGCCAGCAGTCGCTGGAGGGGCTCCTACAATGAGCAGTTCTTC. This codes for CASSRWRGSYNEQFF.

J is TRBJ2-1 and V is TRBV6-5, with D perhaps matching TRBD2 (8 bases). V shed 2 bases and J shed 5 bases, with 16 bases lying between them. Per germline, CDR1 MNHEY and CDR2 SVGAGI. This CDR3 comprises 16 residues. Written as DNA, the CDR3 is TGTGCCAGCAGTTACGTAGTCGGGAGGGGGCACAATGAGCAGTTCTTC. Protein product: CASSYVVGRGHNEQFF.

This clonotype was detected only a few times. The V gene is TRBV5-1, the J gene TRBJ2-1; 13 nucleotides align to TRBD2. The CDR3 consists of 15 residues. Germline V gene lookup returns CDR1 SGHRS and CDR2 YFSETQ. With 4 bases clipped from V and 6 bases from J, the junction kept 4 bases outside the gene matches. The CDR3 protein is CASSTTSGGLNEQFF. The DNA for the CDR3 is TGCGCCAGCAGCACGACTAGCGGGGGGCTCAATGAGCAGTTCTTC.

This clonotype was found a few times. The rearrangement joins TRBV20-1 to TRBJ2-1, with 9 bases identical to TRBD2. The CDR3 has 16 residues. CDR1 is DFQATT, CDR2 SNEGSKA, per germline (reference sequence). The J segment lost 3 bases and the V segment lost 4 bases, leaving 10 bases of the junction unmatched. The CDR3 spells CSATGSGGSIYNEQFF. CDR3 in DNA: TGCAGTGCTACGGGTAGCGGGGGTTCGATCTACAATGAGCAGTTCTTC.

The table lists this clonotype with many counts. This chain uses TRBV4-1 with TRBJ2-5; 10 positions match TRBD1. Germline V gene data show CDR1 as MGHRA and CDR2 as YSYEKL. The CDR3 is made up of 15 amino acids. The V and J ends lost 3 bases and 5 bases, in that order; junction bases with no gene match: 6. The CDR3 DNA reads TGCGCCAGCAGCCAGAGACCGGGACAGGGGGAGACCCAGTACTTC. This translates into CASSQRPGQGETQYF.

This clonotype was recorded a few times. The rearrangement joins TRBV10-3 to TRBJ2-7, with D possibly being TRBD2 (5 bases). Trimming left V 3 bases short and J 3 bases short, with 12 bases between. The CDR3 extends over 14 amino acids. Germline V CDR1 and CDR2: ENHRY, SYGVKD. The CDR3 sequence is CAISESARDYEQYF. The DNA of the CDR3 is TGTGCCATCAGTGAATCAGCACGGGACTACGAGCAGTACTTC.

This clonotype was picked up a small number of times. V usage is TRBV24-1 and J usage is TRBJ1-2; no reliable D call. The length of the CDR3 is 16 residues. Germline assignment: CDR1 KGHDR and CDR2 SFDVKD. V gave up 3 bases and J gave up 2 bases, with 15 bases separating them. The CDR3 here is CATSDPTVEGNYGYTF. Here the CDR3 DNA reads TGTGCCACCAGTGATCCTACCGTAGAAGGCAACTATGGCTACACCTTC.

The chain combines TRBV7-9 with TRBJ2-5; 12 positions agree with TRBD2. CDR3 length: 17 amino acids. CDR1 and CDR2 (germline): SEHNR, FQNEAQ (reference sequence). V shed 1 base and J 3 bases; nucleotides not matched to a gene: 6. In nucleotides, the CDR3 is TGTGCCAGCAGCTTAGAGAGGACTAGCGGGGTAAAAGAGACCCAGTACTTC. Encoded protein: CASSLERTSGVKETQYF.

CDR3 in DNA: TGCAGCGTTTGGTACAGGGGGTGGTTTCACTATGGCTACACCTTC. Its translation is CSVWYRGWFHYGYTF. The V call is TRBV29-1, the J call TRBJ1-2, with 8 bases lining up with TRBD1. The J segment lost 3 bases and the V segment lost 5 bases, leaving 11 bases of the junction unmatched. In germline, CDR1 is SQVTM, CDR2 ANQGSEA. This CDR3 is 15 amino acids long. The full variable domain, completed using reference TRBV29-1 and TRBJ1-2, is SAVISQKPSRDICQRGTSLTIQCQVDSQVTMMFWYRQQPGQSLTLIATANQGSEATYESGFVIDKFPISRPNLTFSTLTVSNMSPEDSSIYLCSVWYRGWFHYGYTFGSGTRLTVV.

This clonotype was seen many times. This chain links TRBV11-2 with TRBJ2-5; the D is unclear. V was cut by 0 bases and J by 5 bases, with 10 bases left in between. Germline V gene sequence: CDR1 SGHAT, CDR2 FQNNGV. CDR3 length: 14 amino acids. The CDR3 nucleotides read TGTGCCAGCAGCTTAGATCAGGAAGCGGAGACCCAGTACTTC. Amino acids: CASSLDQEAETQYF.

This chain links TRBV5-1 with TRBJ2-3, with D perhaps matching TRBD2 (5 bases). The CDR3 has 15 amino acids. V was pared by 4 bases and J by 1 base, with 13 bases between. CDR1 is SGHRS, CDR2 YFSETQ, per germline. CDR3 residues: CASSPGWGGTDTQYF. CDR3 DNA sequence: TGCGCCAGCAGCCCTGGTTGGGGAGGCACAGATACGCAGTATTTT.

The CDR3 sequence is CASTSYNEQFF. The CDR3 region has the DNA TGTGCCAGCACCTCCTACAATGAGCAGTTCTTC. The gene calls are TRBV2 and TRBJ2-1, with no clear D. The CDR3 runs 11 residues. The germline gives CDR1 SNHLY, CDR2 FYNNEI. V dropped 7 bases and J dropped 0 bases, with 1 base sitting between them. The entire variable domain, with the rest obtained from reference TRBV2 and TRBJ2-1, is as follows: EPEVTQTPSHQVTQMGQEVILRCVPISNHLYFYWYRQILGQKVEFLVSFYNNEISEKSEIFDDQFSVERPDGSNFTLKIRSTKLEDSAMYFCASTSYNEQFFGPGTRLTVL.

This clonotype was counted at least ten times. The CDR3 protein is CASSQEPSGSWRETQYF. The CDR3 nucleotides are TGTGCCAGCAGCCAAGAACCTAGCGGGTCCTGGCGGGAGACCCAGTACTTC. This chain uses TRBV3-1 with TRBJ2-5; 8 bases are shared with TRBD2. The CDR3 is made up of 17 amino acids. Germline CDR1 LGHDT, CDR2 YNNKEL (reference sequence). Trimming took 0 bases from V and 5 from J; bases not matched to a gene: 11.

This clonotype was detected ten times or more. This sequence joins TRBV6-1 and TRBJ1-2, with 8 bases identical to TRBD1. J gave up 2 bases and V 6 bases, and 5 bases lay outside the gene matches. Germline values: CDR1 MNHNS, CDR2 SASEGT. This CDR3 region has 14 residues. The CDR3 DNA sequence: TGTGCCAGCAGGCTGGGGACAGGCAACTATGGCTACACCTTC. Its translation is CASRLGTGNYGYTF.